These 14 T cell receptor beta chains came from one sample sequenced in a study of identical twins. TCRdb reprocessed the 5' RACE reads with MiXCR, giving one entry per CDR3 protein. The sample includes about 660,000 distinct CDR3 sequences, 8.6% of them seen just once. These records were also assigned to another study, of yellow fever vaccine responses in identical twins.

Sequencing was performed on PBMCs. Source of these receptors: a woman between 18 and 29 years old in good health.

The rearrangement links TRBV20-1 to TRBJ2-7; perhaps D is TRBD1 or TRBD2 (5 bases each). CDR3 length: 14 amino acids. Trimming cost V 0 bases and J 5 bases, with 14 bases left between them. Germline V gives CDR1 DFQATT, CDR2 SNEGSKA (reference sequence). CDR3 loop: CSARDRDGVDEQYF. CDR3 nucleotides: TGCAGTGCTAGAGACCGGGACGGAGTAGACGAGCAGTACTTC.

This clonotype was observed many times. This sequence joins TRBV2 and TRBJ2-5; D possibly matches TRBD1 or TRBD2 (5 bases each). The germline V gene encodes CDR1 SNHLY and CDR2 FYNNEI. The CDR3 is 13 residues long. The V end was cut by 1 base, the J end by 6 bases, with 9 bases between. The CDR3 here is CASSEERGKTQYF. In DNA, the CDR3 is TGTGCCAGCAGTGAAGAGAGGGGTAAGACCCAGTACTTC. The whole variable domain, filled in from reference TRBV2 and TRBJ2-5, reads EPEVTQTPSHQVTQMGQEVILRCVPISNHLYFYWYRQILGQKVEFLVSFYNNEISEKSEIFDDQFSVERPDGSNFTLKIRSTKLEDSAMYFCASSEERGKTQYFGPGTRLLVL.

The chain joins TRBV4-3 to TRBJ2-2, with TRBD2 identical over 16 bases. V gave up 4 bases and J gave up 4 bases; unmatched junction bases: 12. Looked up from germline, CDR1 is LGHNA and CDR2 is YSLEER. The CDR3 spans 20 residues. Here the CDR3 DNA reads TGCGCCAGCAGCCCCCAATTGGGACTAGCGGGAGGGCGAAGCACCGGGGAGCTGTTTTTT. This translates into CASSPQLGLAGGRSTGELFF.

The chain is built from TRBV7-2 and TRBJ2-2; D may be TRBD2 (5 bases). This CDR3 region has 15 residues. V was pared by 5 bases and J by 1 base, with 11 bases between. Per the germline V gene, CDR1 is SGHTA and CDR2 is FQGNSA. CDR3 sequence: CASSRDGGNTGELFF. The CDR3 DNA is TGTGCCAGCAGCCGTGACGGAGGGAACACCGGGGAGCTGTTTTTT.

At least ten counts were recorded for this clonotype. This chain connects TRBV5-1 to TRBJ2-1; the match to TRBD2 covers 9 bases. The CDR3 consists of 16 residues. CDR1 is SGHRS, CDR2 YFSETQ, per germline. V was pared by 1 base and J by 0 bases, with 2 bases of the junction left unmatched. The CDR3 coding sequence is TGCGCCAGCAGCTTGTTTAGCGGGAGCTCCTACAATGAGCAGTTCTTC. Translation gives CASSLFSGSSYNEQFF. Full variable domain (missing parts from reference TRBV5-1 and TRBJ2-1): KAGVTQTPRYLIKTRGQQVTLSCSPISGHRSVSWYQQTPGQGLQFLFEYFSETQRNKGNFPGRFSGRQFSNSRSEMNVSTLELGDSALYLCASSLFSGSSYNEQFFGPGTRLTVL.

The V call is TRBV2, the J call TRBJ2-4; D may correspond to TRBD1 or TRBD2 (5 bases each). Germline lookup yields CDR1 SNHLY and CDR2 FYNNEI. The germline V and J ends were trimmed by 4 bases and 7 bases, with 11 bases remaining between them. The CDR3 extends over 13 amino acids. The CDR3 loop reads CASSVGGANIQYF. The CDR3 DNA sequence: TGTGCCAGCAGTGTTGGGGGTGCCAACATTCAGTACTTC.

As concerns this clonotype: Relative to the germline gene, one junction end is altered; a read error may explain this. The chain is built from TRBV11-3 and TRBJ2-5; either TRBD1 or TRBD2 may fit D (5 bases each). The CDR3 covers 13 residues. In germline, CDR1 is SGHNT, CDR2 YENEEA. In DNA form, the CDR3 reads TGTGCCAGCAGCCGACGGGACGGAGAGTCCCAGTACTTC. Protein sequence: CASSRRDGESQYF.

The table lists this clonotype with a few counts. The V and J genes are TRBV29-1 and TRBJ2-5; weak D call: TRBD1 (7 bases). CDR1 SQVTM and CDR2 ANQGSEA come from the germline V gene. The CDR3 consists of 13 residues. V lost 8 bases to trimming and J lost 1 base, with 14 bases between them. The CDR3 DNA follows: TGCAGCACGAGGGGGGACAGCCAAGAGACCCAGTACTTC. Its translation is CSTRGDSQETQYF.

There are many counts of this clonotype. The chain carries TRBV30 and TRBJ2-3, with D possibly matching TRBD2 (5 bases). Trimming shortened V by 3 bases and J by 6 bases, and 13 bases separated the two germline ends. Germline-derived CDR1 and CDR2 are GTSNPN and SVGIG (reference sequence). CDR3 length: 13 residues. CDR3 sequence reads: CAWSFNERDTQYF. The CDR3 region has the DNA TGTGCCTGGAGCTTCAACGAGCGGGATACGCAGTATTTT.

A few counts support this clonotype. V and J are TRBV24-1 and TRBJ1-1; 8 nucleotides match TRBD1. CDR1 is KGHDR and CDR2 is SFDVKD in the germline V gene. V was clipped by 10 bases and J by 3 bases; unmatched bases: 6. This CDR3 spans 13 amino acids. In DNA, the CDR3 is TGTGCCACAACCCAGGGGGCTTACACTGAAGCTTTCTTT. Its translation is CATTQGAYTEAFF.

This clonotype was seen a handful of times. The chain uses TRBV7-9 and TRBJ2-2; D is possibly TRBD2 (5 bases). The CDR3 runs to 15 residues. The V gene's germline CDR1 is SEHNR and CDR2 FQNEAQ (reference sequence). V dropped 5 bases and J dropped 4 bases, with 14 bases sitting between them. CDR3 sequence reads: CASSPRGLGTGELFF. As DNA, the CDR3 is TGTGCCAGCAGCCCCCGCGGGCTTGGCACCGGGGAGCTGTTTTTT.

The V and J genes are TRBV20-1 and TRBJ2-6; 12 nucleotides match TRBD2. The germline CDR1 and CDR2 sequences are DFQATT and SNEGSKA (reference sequence). The CDR3 totals 16 residues. After removal of 1 base from V and 3 bases from J, the junction contained 1 base not matched to a gene. For the CDR3, the DNA is TGCAGTGCTAGAGCTAGCGGGGGGGTTGGGGCCAACGTCCTGACTTTC. Translation gives CSARASGGVGANVLTF.

This rearrangement joins TRBV4-1 to TRBJ1-2; D is undetermined. Trimming removed 2 bases at V and 3 bases at J, with 10 bases between. This CDR3 is 14 amino acids long. Germline V gives CDR1 MGHRA, CDR2 YSYEKL. The CDR3 region is CASSQSASDYGYTF. In DNA, the CDR3 is TGCGCCAGCAGCCAATCCGCCTCGGACTATGGCTACACCTTC.

In its sample, this clonotype was seen a few times. The genes are TRBV3-2 and TRBJ2-1. TRBV3-2 constitutes a pseudogene. This CDR3 is 14 amino acids long. CDR3 nucleotide sequence: TGTGCCAGCAGCCAAGAGAGAGAGTACAATGAGCAGTTCTTC. Protein: CASSQEREYNEQFF.